This TCR beta chain was observed in a study of CD8 T cells in Susac syndrome. Study-wide findings and caveats: The study admitted that it had a relatively small number of individuals in its TCR sequencing and HLA analysis.

Sequencing of TCR beta was undertaken in CD8+ and CD4+ T cells derived from blood. FACS enriched CD8+ TEMRA cells, while bulk CD8+ and CD4+ were negatively isolated. A word on this clonotype: Its matching antigen is unknown.

RNA totalling about 0.5 to 1 ug underwent reverse transcription with random hexamers. The immunoSEQ assay covered 54 Vbeta and 13 Jbeta segments for CDR3. TCRdb passed the immunoSEQ multiplex PCR reads through MiXCR, listing each CDR3 protein once. The table lists 100,000 to 150,000 distinct CDR3 sequences, over 90% of them singletons. The CDR3 extends over 14 amino acids. Trimming shortened V by 2 bases and J by 10 bases, and 15 bases separated the two germline ends. The germline gives CDR1 KGHSH, CDR2 LQKENI. The clonotype comes from a human donor in good health. The V gene is TRBV18, the J gene TRBJ1-5; D gene unclear. Sequencing used CD4+ T cells from PBMCs. As DNA, the CDR3 is TGTGCCAGCTCACCAGACGGGCGAGAGGAACCCCAGCATTTT. It is translated as CASSPDGREEPQHF.